This T cell receptor (beta chain) derives from a study of control samples from healthy donors and cancer patients. Sequenced by immunoSEQ multiplex PCR; TCRdb stores in-frame clones only, minus some. This repertoire shows more than 95,000 clones, around nine tenths found once; its top ten account for over 15%. With V trimmed by 6 bases and J by 6 bases, 11 bases remained unmatched. The CDR3 loop spans 15 amino acids. CDR1 and CDR2 from the germline V gene are SNHLY and FYNNEI. This receptor was taken from a man between 60 and 75 years old with lung cancer. Sequenced material: PBMCs. The V and J genes are TRBV2 and TRBJ2-1, with 7 bases fitting TRBD1. The CDR3 region is CASRRDRESSNEQFF. CDR3 DNA: TGTGCCAGCAGAAGAGACAGGGAAAGTTCCAATGAGCAGTTCTTC.